This T cell receptor (beta chain) was sequenced for a study of blood T cell repertoires in COVID-19. As for the study in general: Whether acute or convalescent, the COVID-19 samples came from the United States, Italy and Spain. T cells, B-cell-depleted T cells, or PBMCs supplied cDNA or gDNA.

V shed 6 bases, J shed 4 bases, and the junction held 9 bases outside the gene matches. This CDR3 has 18 residues. Germline CDR1 is WSHSY and CDR2 is SAAADI. Authors' methods: Counts of nucleated cells, estimated from reference gene primer amplification, were obtained. Libraries were prepared by immunoSEQ multiplex PCR; TCRdb keeps only in-frame clonotypes and omits some of them. That table is the source of V, J and clone size, and D and trimming were worked out from the DNA. The data hold 150,000 to 200,000 clones, with 80% to 90% observed a single time. The clonotype comes from a man between 60 and 70 years old with acute or convalescent COVID-19. The source material was peripheral blood. This rearrangement joins TRBV10-2 to TRBJ2-2; 15 positions agree with TRBD2. DNA of the CDR3: TGCGCCAGCAGCGGACTAGCGGGAGGGATATTGGGCACCGGGGAGCTGTTTTTT. Protein: CASSGLAGGILGTGELFF.